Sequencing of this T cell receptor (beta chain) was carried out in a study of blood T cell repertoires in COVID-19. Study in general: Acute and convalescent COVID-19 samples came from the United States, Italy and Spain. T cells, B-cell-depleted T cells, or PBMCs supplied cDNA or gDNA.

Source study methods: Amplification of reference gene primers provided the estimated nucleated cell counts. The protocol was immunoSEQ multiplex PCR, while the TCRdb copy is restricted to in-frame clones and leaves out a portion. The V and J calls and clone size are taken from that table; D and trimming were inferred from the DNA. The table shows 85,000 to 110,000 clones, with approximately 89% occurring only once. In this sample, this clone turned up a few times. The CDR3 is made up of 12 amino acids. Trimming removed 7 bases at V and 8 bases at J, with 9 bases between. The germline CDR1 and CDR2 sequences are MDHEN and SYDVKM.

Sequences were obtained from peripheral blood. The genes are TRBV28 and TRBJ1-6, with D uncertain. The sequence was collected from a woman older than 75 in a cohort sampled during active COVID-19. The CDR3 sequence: CASTERDSPLHF. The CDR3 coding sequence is TGTGCCAGCACGGAGAGGGATTCACCCCTCCACTTT.